Shown below are 23 T cell receptor beta chains from a single sample sequenced in a study of OX40 agonist ivuxolimab in advanced cancers. The protocol was immunoSEQ multiplex PCR, while the TCRdb copy is restricted to in-frame clones and leaves out a portion. The sample has around 140,000 clones, approximately 94% seen once; the top ten hold roughly 1%. The sequencing used CD4+ or CD8+ T cells sorted from blood, collected in a trial of the OX40 agonist ivuxolimab. The origin of the receptors is an adult with an advanced solid tumor such as melanoma, head and neck, liver or kidney cancer.

J is TRBJ2-1 and V is TRBV5-4; 7 positions match TRBD2. J gave up 12 bases and V 4 bases, and 7 bases lay outside the gene matches. Germline assignment: CDR1 SGHNT and CDR2 YYREEE (reference sequence). CDR3 length equals 12 residues. CDR3 nucleotides: TGTGCCAGCAGCCCCCTTGGGGGGGGGCAGTTCTTC. This translates into CASSPLGGGQFF.

The J gene is TRBJ2-2, the V gene TRBV5-1; 7 nucleotides match TRBD2. This CDR3 spans 13 amino acids. CDR1 is SGHRS and CDR2 is YFSETQ in the germline V gene. V shed 5 bases and J 5 bases; nucleotides not matched to a gene: 3. CDR3 protein: CASRAGETGELFF. The CDR3 DNA reads as TGCGCCAGCAGGGCGGGGGAAACCGGGGAGCTGTTTTTT.

The chain employs TRBV5-6 and TRBJ1-1; possible D gene TRBD1, 5 bases. The V gene lost 0 bases and the J gene lost 4 bases, with 13 bases spanning the gap. The CDR3 loop spans 15 amino acids. Looked up from germline, CDR1 is SGHDT and CDR2 is YYEEEE. CDR3: CASSLAARVGTEAFF. As DNA, the CDR3 is TGTGCCAGCAGCTTGGCGGCCAGGGTGGGCACTGAAGCTTTCTTT.

The J gene is TRBJ2-5, the V gene TRBV6-5, with D possibly being TRBD1 (5 bases). The CDR3 runs 13 residues. The V gene lost 2 bases and the J gene lost 5 bases, with 9 bases spanning the gap. Looked up from germline, CDR1 is MNHEY and CDR2 is SVGAGI. The CDR3, as DNA: TGTGCCAGCAGTTACGGTGGGGCTGAGACCCAGTACTTC. Translating gives CASSYGGAETQYF.

The J gene is TRBJ1-2, the V gene TRBV9; D remains unclear. In germline, CDR1 is SGDLS, CDR2 YYNGEE. V lost 0 bases and J lost 5, with 20 bases in between. This CDR3 is built from 17 residues. The CDR3 loop is CASSVDGQRRFGYGYTF. The CDR3 DNA follows: TGTGCCAGCAGCGTAGACGGGCAAAGACGGTTCGGATATGGCTACACCTTC. The full variable domain, in which reference TRBV9 and TRBJ1-2 provide the parts outside the CDR3, is DSGVTQTPKHLITATGQRVTLRCSPRSGDLSVYWYQQSLDQGLQFLIQYYNGEERAKGNILERFSAQQFPDLHSELNLSSLELGDSALYFCASSVDGQRRFGYGYTFGSGTRLTVV.

The chain carries TRBV6-6 and TRBJ1-6; 9 bases map to TRBD1. After removal of 5 bases from V and 10 bases from J, the junction contained 9 bases not matched to a gene. This CDR3 has 15 amino acids. The germline CDR1 and CDR2 sequences are MNHNY and SVGAGI (reference sequence). CDR3 sequence reads: CASSPQGAEGSPLHF. The CDR3 bases are TGTGCCAGCAGTCCACAGGGGGCTGAGGGCTCACCCCTCCACTTT.

The V and J genes are TRBV11-2 and TRBJ2-3; D unclear. Trimming pared 2 bases from V and 1 base from J, leaving 7 bases between. Germline loops: CDR1 SGHAT, CDR2 FQNNGV. This CDR3 is 14 amino acids long. CDR3 nucleotides: TGTGCCAGCAGCTTATTCGGAGGCACAGATACGCAGTATTTT. Protein sequence: CASSLFGGTDTQYF.

This clone occurred once. This sequence joins TRBV28 and TRBJ1-2; maybe TRBD1 (6 bases). Per germline, CDR1 MDHEN and CDR2 SYDVKM. Trimming took off 2 bases at V and 2 bases at J, with 9 bases between the two ends. This CDR3 is 14 amino acids long. CDR3 sequence (DNA): TGTGCCAGCAGTTTAGGCAGGGGAAACTATGGCTACACCTTC. Amino acids: CASSLGRGNYGYTF.

The chain is built from TRBV19 and TRBJ1-1; D unclear. The V end lost 5 bases, the J end lost 4 bases, and 17 bases lay between the germline ends. Germline loops: CDR1 LNHDA, CDR2 SQIVND (reference sequence). The CDR3 is 15 residues long. CDR3 nucleotide sequence: TGTGCCAGTAGTCTGCCCCGGTTAGGGAGCACTGAAGCTTTCTTT. This encodes CASSLPRLGSTEAFF.

In nucleotides, the CDR3 is TGCGCCAGCAGGCGGGAGGACACCGGGGAGCTGTTTTTT. Amino acids: CASRREDTGELFF. The V gene is TRBV5-1, the J gene TRBJ2-2, with 8 bases fitting TRBD2. The V segment lost 5 bases and the J segment 3 bases; nucleotides outside the gene matches: 0. This CDR3 has 13 residues. Germline CDR1 SGHRS, CDR2 YFSETQ.

In its sample, this clone is medium-sized (0.01 to 0.1%). The J gene is TRBJ1-6, the V gene TRBV5-1; tentatively, D is TRBD1 (6 bases). Trimming took off 6 bases at V and 7 bases at J, with 20 bases between the two ends. The CDR3 totals 16 residues. Germline CDR1 and CDR2: SGHRS and YFSETQ. The CDR3 sequence: CASTPLGGQGNSPLHF. Written as DNA, the CDR3 is TGCGCCAGCACCCCCTTGGGGGGGCAGGGGAATTCACCCCTCCACTTT.

The V and J genes are TRBV4-3 and TRBJ1-3; 7 positions agree with TRBD1. V gave up 4 bases and J gave up 0 bases; unmatched junction bases: 12. The CDR3 contains 18 residues. Germline values: CDR1 LGHNA, CDR2 YSLEER. CDR3 protein: CASSPETSTGHSGNTIYF. As DNA, the CDR3 is TGCGCCAGCAGCCCGGAAACCTCGACAGGGCACTCTGGAAACACCATATATTTT.

V gene TRBV6-6 combines with J gene TRBJ2-7; D call uncertain. The CDR3 spans 12 residues. CDR1 is MNHNY and CDR2 is SVGAGI in the germline V gene (reference sequence). V lost 5 bases and J lost 6, with 11 bases in between. CDR3 in DNA: TGTGCCAGCAGTCCTTCTTCAGGCGAGCAGTACTTC. It specifies CASSPSSGEQYF.

The V and J genes are TRBV28 and TRBJ1-4; D may be TRBD1 (6 bases). Germline V gives CDR1 MDHEN, CDR2 SYDVKM. V lost 6 bases and J lost 7, with 18 bases in between. This CDR3 is 15 amino acids long. The CDR3 coding sequence is TGTGCCAGCAGCCTCCTTGTAGGGGGGAGTGAAAAACTGTTTTTT. Its translation: CASSLLVGGSEKLFF.

The V gene is TRBV7-2, the J gene TRBJ1-2; weak D call: TRBD1 (6 bases). V lost 4 bases and J 2 bases, leaving 17 bases between the germline ends. Germline CDR1 reads SGHTA; CDR2 reads FQGNSA. The CDR3 loop spans 16 amino acids. In nucleotides, the CDR3 is TGTGCCAGCAGCTCCCTGGGCAGGGGCGCAAACTATGGCTACACCTTC. Protein product: CASSSLGRGANYGYTF.

The chain is built from TRBV19 and TRBJ1-1, with 12 bases matching TRBD1. The ends lost 5 bases at V and 10 bases at J; junction bases unmatched: 11. The germline V gene encodes CDR1 LNHDA and CDR2 SQIVND (reference sequence). This CDR3 region has 15 residues. CDR3 in amino acids: CASSPPGQGALRAFF. CDR3 DNA: TGTGCCAGTAGTCCCCCGGGACAGGGGGCACTAAGAGCTTTCTTT.

The chain uses TRBV6-5 and TRBJ2-7, with TRBD2 matching 7 bases. This CDR3 has 16 residues. The V and J ends lost 2 bases and 0 bases, in that order; junction bases with no gene match: 7. Germline loops: CDR1 MNHEY, CDR2 SVGAGI. The CDR3 here is CASSYGPSGLSYEQYF. CDR3 DNA sequence: TGTGCCAGCAGTTACGGCCCTAGCGGTCTCTCCTACGAGCAGTACTTC.

With regard to this clone: This same CDR3 is encoded by further DNA sequences in the sample. The V and J genes are TRBV14 and TRBJ1-2; 7 bases map to TRBD1. J lost 9 bases, V lost 4 bases, and 11 bases had no gene match. In germline, CDR1 is SGHDN, CDR2 FVKESK. The CDR3 length is 14 residues. The CDR3, as DNA: TGTGCCAGCAGCCTCCAGGGGGGGCGGGGGAGCTACACCTTC. Its translation: CASSLQGGRGSYTF.

This clone occurred once. The J gene is TRBJ1-6, the V gene TRBV28, with 7 bases aligning to TRBD1. The CDR3 runs to 14 residues. The V gene's germline CDR1 is MDHEN and CDR2 SYDVKM. J gave up 9 bases and V 7 bases, and 9 bases lay outside the gene matches. DNA of the CDR3: TGTGCCAGCACCGCCCCCAACAGGGGTTCACCCCTCCACTTT. Translated, it gives CASTAPNRGSPLHF. The whole variable domain, filled in from reference TRBV28 and TRBJ1-6, reads DVKVTQSSRYLVKRTGEKVFLECVQDMDHENMFWYRQDPGLGLRLIYFSYDVKMKEKGDIPEGYSVSREKKERFSLILESASTNQTSMYLCASTAPNRGSPLHFGNGTRLTVT.

The chain links TRBV7-6 to TRBJ1-5; 9 bases align to TRBD1. The CDR3 is 18 residues long. CDR1 and CDR2 from the germline V gene are SGHVS and FNYEAQ. V gave up 3 bases and J gave up 9 bases; unmatched junction bases: 18. CDR3 region: CASSFLITHRGPPGPQHF. CDR3 coding DNA: TGTGCCAGCAGCTTCCTAATAACCCACAGGGGGCCGCCAGGGCCCCAGCATTTT.

In nucleotides, the CDR3 is TGTGCCAGCAGCCAGACAGGATACTATGGCTACACCTTC. Its protein product is CASSQTGYYGYTF. V usage is TRBV28 and J usage is TRBJ1-2; a possible D gene is TRBD1 (6 bases). CDR1 MDHEN and CDR2 SYDVKM come from the germline V gene. Trimming removed 6 bases at V and 3 bases at J, with 11 bases between. The CDR3 loop spans 13 amino acids.

The chain employs TRBV7-2 and TRBJ1-2; TRBD1 agrees at 7 bases. The CDR3 is made up of 14 amino acids. Germline CDR1 is SGHTA and CDR2 is FQGNSA. V lost 1 base to trimming and J lost 4 bases; unmatched junction nucleotides: 3. This CDR3 is CASSLEGQTYGYTF. CDR3 sequence (DNA): TGTGCCAGCAGCTTAGAGGGACAGACCTATGGCTACACCTTC.

The chain uses TRBV5-4 and TRBJ2-1; D might be TRBD2 (6 bases). The germline V and J ends were trimmed by 4 bases and 8 bases, with 16 bases remaining between them. This CDR3 is 14 amino acids long. Germline values: CDR1 SGHNT, CDR2 YYREEE (reference sequence). The CDR3 DNA reads TGTGCCAGCAGCGGCGGGACTGTTGGCCATGAGCAGTTCTTC. This translates into CASSGGTVGHEQFF.